The 11 T cell receptor beta chains reported below all come from one sample, sequenced in a study of cytomegalovirus exposure and HLA in healthy donors. Produced via immunoSEQ multiplex PCR; TCRdb's table is partial and in-frame only. In the table there are 50,000 to 80,000 clones, around 88% of which are singletons. The sequenced material came from PBMCs. The receptors come from a woman aged 18-29 years in good health and CMV-seronegative.

The count of this clone is one. The chain joins TRBV4-2 to TRBJ1-1; D gene unclear. The V and J ends lost 4 bases and 7 bases respectively, with 19 bases between them. Per the germline V gene, CDR1 is LGHNA and CDR2 is YNFKEQ. The CDR3 has 15 residues. CDR3 nucleotides: TGTGCCAGCAGCCCCCGGGAGCTAGAATTTAGTGAAGCTTTCTTT. This encodes CASSPRELEFSEAFF.

CDR3 in DNA: TGTGCCAGTCGCGGGGGGAACTACGAGCAGTACTTC. Translated, it gives CASRGGNYEQYF. The rearrangement uses TRBV13 and TRBJ2-7, with 8 bases aligning to TRBD2. V trimming: 9 bases; J trimming: 3 bases; junction bases outside the gene matches: 4. This CDR3 is built from 12 residues. Germline CDR1 reads PRHDT; CDR2 reads FYEKMQ (reference sequence).

The chain employs TRBV19 and TRBJ2-4, with a tentative D call TRBD1 (5 bases). The CDR3 runs 16 residues. Trimming removed 6 bases at V and 0 bases at J, with 15 bases between. Germline V gene sequence: CDR1 LNHDA, CDR2 SQIVND (reference sequence). The CDR3 DNA is TGTGCCAGTAGGAATGCAGGGATAGGAGCCAAAAACATTCAGTACTTC. It translates to CASRNAGIGAKNIQYF.

J is TRBJ1-1 and V is TRBV6-1, with no clear D. This CDR3 has 15 residues. Trimming stripped 0 bases from V and 5 bases from J, with 13 bases between. From germline, CDR1 is MNHNS and CDR2 SASEGT. The CDR3: CASSEALGGRTEAFF. In DNA form, the CDR3 reads TGTGCCAGCAGTGAAGCGCTGGGAGGGAGGACTGAAGCTTTCTTT.

The J gene is TRBJ1-1, the V gene TRBV6-6; 7 bases are shared with TRBD1. CDR1 is MNHNY and CDR2 is SVGAGI in the germline V gene (reference sequence). The V segment lost 4 bases and the J segment 8 bases; nucleotides outside the gene matches: 7. This CDR3 spans 13 amino acids. The CDR3 nucleotides are TGTGCCAGCAGTTTAACAGGGGCTGGGGAAGCTTTCTTT. Encoded protein: CASSLTGAGEAFF.

This chain links TRBV7-2 with TRBJ2-1; the D gene is possibly TRBD2 (6 bases). The CDR3 is 15 amino acids. The germline V and J ends were trimmed by 4 bases and 0 bases, with 10 bases remaining between them. The germline gives CDR1 SGHTA, CDR2 FQGNSA. The DNA for the CDR3 is TGTGCCAGCAGCTGGCTAGCGAGCTCCTACAATGAGCAGTTCTTC. It encodes CASSWLASSYNEQFF.

This chain joins TRBV21-1 and TRBJ2-7; TRBD2, the table's D call, lacks a check against the DNA. TRBV21-1 represents a pseudogene. The CDR3 runs to 15 residues. CDR3 nucleotide sequence: TGTGCCAGCAGCAAGCTAGCGGGAGGGCTCTACGAGCAGTACTTC. This encodes CASSKLAGGLYEQYF.

This clone was counted once. This chain links TRBV5-1 with TRBJ2-7; 8 bases line up with TRBD2. This CDR3 has 15 residues. CDR1 is SGHRS, CDR2 YFSETQ, per germline. Unmatched junction bases numbered 11, after V lost 3 bases and J lost 6 bases. In nucleotides, the CDR3 is TGCGCCAGCAGCTCGGGGGGGGCAGGACCCATCGAGCAGTACTTC. Translation: CASSSGGAGPIEQYF.

The rearrangement links TRBV4-3 to TRBJ2-7, with 15 nucleotides matching TRBD2. The CDR3 has 18 residues. Unmatched junction bases numbered 7, after V lost 1 base and J lost 3 bases. The germline V gene encodes CDR1 LGHNA and CDR2 YSLEER. CDR3 in DNA: TGCGCCAGCAGCCAAGTAGGGACTAGCGGGGGGACAGACTACGAGCAGTACTTC. It translates to CASSQVGTSGGTDYEQYF.

V gene TRBV19 combines with J gene TRBJ1-2, with TRBD1 identical over 11 bases. Losses at the gene ends were 3 bases for V and 0 bases for J; bases not matched to a gene: 6. This CDR3 has 17 residues. CDR1 is LNHDA and CDR2 is SQIVND in the germline V gene (reference sequence). The CDR3 DNA reads TGTGCCAGTAGTATCAGGACAGGGGGCTATTCTAACTATGGCTACACCTTC. Amino acids: CASSIRTGGYSNYGYTF. The entire variable domain, with the rest obtained from reference TRBV19 and TRBJ1-2, is as follows: DGGITQSPKYLFRKEGQNVTLSCEQNLNHDAMYWYRQDPGQGLRLIYYSQIVNDFQKGDIAEGYSVSREKKESFPLTVTSAQKNPTAFYLCASSIRTGGYSNYGYTFGSGTRLTVV.

The chain is built from TRBV5-1 and TRBJ2-7; unclear D gene. Germline lookup yields CDR1 SGHRS and CDR2 YFSETQ. V lost 5 bases, J lost 1 base, and 13 bases lay in between. This CDR3 spans 14 amino acids. In DNA, the CDR3 is TGCGCCAGCAGTCTAATAGCCTCTTCCTACGAGCAGTACTTC. Its translation is CASSLIASSYEQYF. The entire variable domain, with the rest obtained from reference TRBV5-1 and TRBJ2-7, is as follows: KAGVTQTPRYLIKTRGQQVTLSCSPISGHRSVSWYQQTPGQGLQFLFEYFSETQRNKGNFPGRFSGRQFSNSRSEMNVSTLELGDSALYLCASSLIASSYEQYFGPGTRLTVT.